The 21 T cell receptor beta chains below were found in one sample sequenced in a study of identical twins. TCRdb reanalysed the 5' RACE reads using MiXCR and keeps one entry per CDR3 protein. The sample lists hundreds of thousands of distinct CDR3 sequences; 9% to 15% were seen once. Another study also made use of these data, one on yellow fever vaccine responses in identical twins.

Source material: PBMCs. Receptor source: a woman between 18 and 30 years old in good health.

The table lists this clonotype with a few counts. The V gene is TRBV5-1, the J gene TRBJ2-5; D gene uncertain. CDR3 size: 15 residues. Trimming took 4 bases from V and 7 from J, leaving 20 bases between them. Per germline, CDR1 SGHRS and CDR2 YFSETQ. CDR3 DNA sequence: TGCGCCAGCAGCCCAGGCCCCGAGTCGCTCGGGACCCAGTACTTC. Its protein product is CASSPGPESLGTQYF.

The V and J genes are TRBV7-2 and TRBJ2-5; the D gene is possibly TRBD1 (6 bases). The CDR3 totals 15 residues. Trimming pared 7 bases from V and 3 bases from J, leaving 18 bases between. Germline lookup yields CDR1 SGHTA and CDR2 FQGNSA. The chain's CDR3 is CASTPRFEGEETQYF. DNA for the CDR3: TGTGCCAGCACCCCACGTTTCGAGGGGGAAGAGACCCAGTACTTC.

A few counts support this clonotype. The chain couples TRBV20-1 to TRBJ2-3, with D perhaps matching TRBD2 (5 bases). Germline V lookup: CDR1 DFQATT, CDR2 SNEGSKA (reference sequence). V was shortened by 0 bases and J by 6 bases, with 16 bases between the two germline ends. This CDR3 comprises 15 residues. The CDR3 DNA reads TGCAGTGCTAGAGATCAACAGCGGTGGAACGATACGCAGTATTTT. Amino acid sequence: CSARDQQRWNDTQYF.

This sequence joins TRBV28 and TRBJ2-7, with no clear D. With 2 bases removed from V and 4 bases from J, the gap between germline ends came to 6 bases. This CDR3 spans 12 amino acids. Per the germline V gene, CDR1 is MDHEN and CDR2 is SYDVKM. The CDR3 loop is CASSLNGYEQYV. CDR3 coding DNA: TGTGCCAGCAGTTTAAATGGATACGAGCAGTACGTC.

This clonotype was picked up a small number of times. The chain uses TRBV2 and TRBJ1-1; TRBD1 is a possible D gene (5 bases). This CDR3 is 15 amino acids long. CDR1 is SNHLY, CDR2 FYNNEI, per germline. With 2 bases removed from V and 6 bases from J, the gap between germline ends came to 16 bases. This CDR3 reads CASSEFGGPESEAFF. The CDR3 DNA follows: TGTGCCAGCAGTGAATTTGGGGGACCTGAGTCTGAAGCTTTCTTT.

Turning to this clonotype: One junction end does not reproduce the germline sequence, and a read error may be involved. The gene calls are TRBV29-1 and TRBJ2-7, with D perhaps matching TRBD2 (8 bases). CDR3 length equals 13 residues. Looked up from germline, CDR1 is SQVTM and CDR2 is ANQGSEA. The CDR3 reads CSVEAGVQGEQYF. The CDR3 coding sequence is TGCAGCGTGGAAGCGGGAGTACAGGGGGAGCAGTACTTC.

The V gene is TRBV20-1, the J gene TRBJ2-6, with unresolved D. V was clipped by 3 bases and J by 0 bases, with 6 bases between them. CDR3 length: 14 residues. Looked up from germline, CDR1 is DFQATT and CDR2 is SNEGSKA (reference sequence). CDR3 protein: CSASSSSGANVLTF. CDR3 bases: TGCAGTGCTAGCAGTAGCTCTGGGGCCAACGTCCTGACTTTC.

This clonotype was found a few times. At one boundary the junction diverges from the germline segment, which might be a read error. DNA of the CDR3: TGTGCCAGCAGTCCTACAAGTAGGGGCACAGGCTTTTTT. It encodes CASSPTSRGTGFF. The rearrangement links TRBV27 to TRBJ2-3; tentatively, D is TRBD1 (5 bases). The CDR3 has 13 amino acids. The V gene's germline CDR1 is MNHEY and CDR2 SMNVEV (reference sequence).

This clonotype was detected only a few times. This sequence joins TRBV11-2 and TRBJ1-1; 7 bases match TRBD1. Trimming at V came to 0 bases and at J to 6 bases, leaving 16 bases not matched to a gene. The CDR3 spans 18 residues. The V gene's germline CDR1 is SGHAT and CDR2 FQNNGV. CDR3 sequence reads: CASSLDRGRLLGRAEAFF. CDR3 sequence (DNA): TGTGCCAGCAGCTTAGATAGGGGGCGTCTTCTGGGACGCGCTGAAGCTTTCTTT.

The chain links TRBV3-1 to TRBJ2-2, with 8 bases identical to TRBD1. Germline-derived CDR1 and CDR2 are LGHDT and YNNKEL (reference sequence). The CDR3 loop spans 16 amino acids. J was trimmed by 5 bases and V by 4 bases; bases with no gene match: 9. CDR3 amino acids: CASSPAVTGGTGELFF. CDR3 in DNA: TGTGCCAGCAGCCCGGCGGTAACAGGGGGTACCGGGGAGCTGTTTTTT.

The chain combines TRBV28 with TRBJ2-1; no firm D call. The germline gives CDR1 MDHEN, CDR2 SYDVKM. V gave up 6 bases and J gave up 1 base, with 16 bases separating them. The CDR3 contains 16 residues. CDR3 protein: CASSPELLMSYNEQFF. The CDR3 region has the DNA TGTGCCAGCAGCCCTGAGCTATTGATGTCCTACAATGAGCAGTTCTTC.

This chain links TRBV29-1 with TRBJ1-2; D may be TRBD1 (5 bases). Germline values: CDR1 SQVTM, CDR2 ANQGSEA. The ends were cut back, 6 bases at V and 0 bases at J, with 14 bases in the middle. The CDR3 is 14 residues long. CDR3 coding DNA: TGCAGCGTGGGCGACAGCTATACTAACTATGGCTACACCTTC. It codes for CSVGDSYTNYGYTF.

This clonotype was observed many times. This sequence joins TRBV15 and TRBJ2-3; 9 bases agree with TRBD2. V was pared by 6 bases and J by 3 bases, with 7 bases of the junction left unmatched. The CDR3 runs to 15 residues. The germline CDR1 and CDR2 sequences are LNHNV and YYDKDF (reference sequence). CDR3 protein: CATRNSGSGTDTQYF. CDR3 in DNA: TGTGCCACCAGGAATAGCGGGAGCGGTACAGATACGCAGTATTTT.

The genes are TRBV28 and TRBJ2-2, with 7 bases fitting TRBD2. Germline lookup yields CDR1 MDHEN and CDR2 SYDVKM. J gave up 0 bases and V 5 bases, and 3 bases lay outside the gene matches. There are 15 residues in the CDR3. The chain's CDR3 is CASSTTSPNTGELFF. In DNA form, the CDR3 reads TGTGCCAGCAGTACGACTAGCCCGAACACCGGGGAGCTGTTTTTT.

Of note for this clonotype: A much larger clone lies one base from this, so it may be a read error. The chain uses TRBV28 and TRBJ1-1; D unclear. The CDR3 covers 15 residues. Germline V gene sequence: CDR1 MDHEN, CDR2 SYDVKM. This CDR3 is CANSLNGPGNTEAFF. The CDR3 nucleotides read TGTGCCAACAGTTTGAATGGGCCAGGAAACACTGAAGCTTTCTTT.

This chain links TRBV12-3 or TRBV12-4 with TRBJ2-7; the match to TRBD2 covers 9 bases. Losses at the gene ends were 7 bases for V and 4 bases for J; bases not matched to a gene: 11. CDR3 length: 15 residues. The CDR3, as DNA: TGTGCCAGCACCATCAACCTAGCGGGAACATACGAGCAGTACTTC. Protein product: CASTINLAGTYEQYF.

A few counts support this clonotype. The V call is TRBV2, the J call TRBJ2-5; weak D call: TRBD2 (5 bases). This CDR3 has 15 residues. Germline assignment: CDR1 SNHLY and CDR2 FYNNEI. With 0 bases removed from V and 1 base from J, the gap between germline ends came to 9 bases. The DNA of the CDR3 is TGTGCCAGCAGTGAAGCGCTTACTAGCCAAGAGACCCAGTACTTC. It is translated as CASSEALTSQETQYF.

This clonotype was counted a few times. This rearrangement joins TRBV7-9 to TRBJ1-4; TRBD1 might be the D (6 bases). The V gene lost 6 bases and the J gene lost 4 bases, with 15 bases spanning the gap. The CDR3 has 15 residues. Germline CDR1 is SEHNR and CDR2 is FQNEAQ (reference sequence). Here the CDR3 reads CASRPGGSYNEKLFF. Here the CDR3 DNA reads TGTGCCAGCAGGCCCGGGGGCAGCTATAATGAAAAACTGTTTTTT. Combining the CDR3 with reference TRBV7-9 and TRBJ1-4 gives the whole variable domain DTGVSQNPRHKITKRGQNVTFRCDPISEHNRLYWYRQTLGQGPEFLTYFQNEAQLEKSRLLSDRFSAERPKGSFSTLEIQRTEQGDSAMYLCASRPGGSYNEKLFFGSGTQLSVL.

There are many counts of this clonotype. This chain joins TRBV29-1 and TRBJ2-1; no reliable D call. Trimming cost V 5 bases and J 4 bases, with 6 bases left between them. This CDR3 is 11 amino acids long. The germline CDR1 and CDR2 sequences are SQVTM and ANQGSEA. The CDR3 DNA reads as TGCAGCGTTCGTCAGTACAATGAGCAGTTCTTC. This translates into CSVRQYNEQFF.

The rearrangement links TRBV5-1 to TRBJ2-1; 8 bases are a match to TRBD2. This CDR3 contains 16 residues. The junction had 15 bases not matched to a gene; V was cut back by 5 bases and J by 8 bases. Germline V gene data show CDR1 as SGHRS and CDR2 as YFSETQ. DNA of the CDR3: TGCGCCAGCAGTTCGGGCGGGAGGAGGGCCGGGGATGAGCAGTTCTTC. Translated, it gives CASSSGGRRAGDEQFF.

The rearrangement joins TRBV25-1 to TRBJ1-3; the match to TRBD1 covers 9 bases. Germline values: CDR1 MGHDK, CDR2 SYGVNS. CDR3 length: 14 residues. J gave up 0 bases and V 10 bases, and 4 bases lay outside the gene matches. The CDR3 spells CAKGQGVSGNTIYF. The CDR3 nucleotides read TGTGCCAAGGGACAGGGAGTCTCTGGAAACACCATATATTTT. The full variable domain, completed using reference TRBV25-1 and TRBJ1-3, is EADIYQTPRYLVIGTGKKITLECSQTMGHDKMYWYQQDPGMELHLIHYSYGVNSTEKGDLSSESTVSRIRTEHFPLTLESARPSHTSQYLCAKGQGVSGNTIYFGEGSWLTVV.